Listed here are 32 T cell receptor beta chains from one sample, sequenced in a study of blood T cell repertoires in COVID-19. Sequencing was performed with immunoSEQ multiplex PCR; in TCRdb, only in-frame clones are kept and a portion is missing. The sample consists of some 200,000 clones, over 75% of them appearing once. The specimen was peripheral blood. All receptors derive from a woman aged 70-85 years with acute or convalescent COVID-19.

The CDR3, as DNA: TGCGCCAGCAGCTTGGGTTCCGGTGGGGGGAATGAGCAGTTCTTC. Translated, it gives CASSLGSGGGNEQFF. The chain has TRBV5-1 and TRBJ2-1; D possibly corresponds to TRBD2 (6 bases). The CDR3 covers 15 residues. Trimming stripped 0 bases from V and 7 bases from J, with 14 bases between. CDR1 is SGHRS, CDR2 YFSETQ, per germline.

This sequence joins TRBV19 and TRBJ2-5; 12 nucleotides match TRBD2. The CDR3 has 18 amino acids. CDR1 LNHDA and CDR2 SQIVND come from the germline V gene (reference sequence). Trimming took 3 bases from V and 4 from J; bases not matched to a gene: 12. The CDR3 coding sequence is TGTGCCAGTAGTATTAAAGGGGCTAGCGGGAGGGCCAGAGAGACCCAGTACTTC. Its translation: CASSIKGASGRARETQYF.

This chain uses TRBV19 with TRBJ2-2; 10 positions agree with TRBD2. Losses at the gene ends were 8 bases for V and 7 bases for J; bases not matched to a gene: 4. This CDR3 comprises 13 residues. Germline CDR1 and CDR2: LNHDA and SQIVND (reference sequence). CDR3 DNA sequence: TGTGCCAGTCAAGCGGGAGGGGGCGGGGAGCTGTTTTTT. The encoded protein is CASQAGGGGELFF. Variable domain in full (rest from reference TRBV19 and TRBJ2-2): DGGITQSPKYLFRKEGQNVTLSCEQNLNHDAMYWYRQDPGQGLRLIYYSQIVNDFQKGDIAEGYSVSREKKESFPLTVTSAQKNPTAFYLCASQAGGGGELFFGEGSRLTVL.

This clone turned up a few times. The CDR3 here is CASSFGAGVPGELFF. In DNA form, the CDR3 reads TGTGCCAGCAGCTTCGGGGCGGGAGTCCCCGGGGAGCTGTTTTTT. V gene TRBV7-9 combines with J gene TRBJ2-2; 7 bases are shared with TRBD2. The CDR3 totals 15 residues. V was clipped by 3 bases and J by 6 bases; unmatched bases: 7. Germline V CDR1 and CDR2: SEHNR, FQNEAQ (reference sequence).

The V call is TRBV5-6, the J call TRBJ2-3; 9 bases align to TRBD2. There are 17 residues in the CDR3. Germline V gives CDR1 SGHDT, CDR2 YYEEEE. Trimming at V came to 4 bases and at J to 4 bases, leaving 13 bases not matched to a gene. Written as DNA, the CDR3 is TGTGCCAGCAGCGCGGGGATTAGCGGGAGTGAGCCAGATACGCAGTATTTT. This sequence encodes CASSAGISGSEPDTQYF.

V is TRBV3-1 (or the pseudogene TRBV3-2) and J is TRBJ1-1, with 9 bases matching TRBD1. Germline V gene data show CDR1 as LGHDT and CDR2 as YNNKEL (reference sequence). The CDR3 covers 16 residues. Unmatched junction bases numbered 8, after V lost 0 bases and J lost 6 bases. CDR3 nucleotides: TGTGCCAGCAGCCAAGAAATCACAGGGGGCTTCCCTGAAGCTTTCTTT. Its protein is CASSQEITGGFPEAFF.

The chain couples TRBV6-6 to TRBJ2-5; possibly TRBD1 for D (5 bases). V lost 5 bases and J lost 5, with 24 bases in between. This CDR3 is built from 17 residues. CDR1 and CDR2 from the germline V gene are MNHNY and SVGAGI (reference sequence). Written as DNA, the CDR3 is TGTGCCAGCAGTCAACCTAATGGCATCAGGGTCAGGGAGACCCAGTACTTC. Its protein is CASSQPNGIRVRETQYF.

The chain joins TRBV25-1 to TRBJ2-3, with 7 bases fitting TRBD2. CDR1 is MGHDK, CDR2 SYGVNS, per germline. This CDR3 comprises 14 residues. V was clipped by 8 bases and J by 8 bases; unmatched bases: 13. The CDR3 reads CASGSGVAGSTQYF. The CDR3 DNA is TGTGCCAGCGGGAGCGGGGTTGCAGGGAGTACGCAGTATTTT.

Written as DNA, the CDR3 is TGTGCCAGCGGGAACAGGGATGGGACTAGCGGGACTTTTTACGAGCAGTACTTC. It translates to CASGNRDGTSGTFYEQYF. The chain is built from TRBV27 and TRBJ2-7, with 13 bases identical to TRBD2. The germline V gene encodes CDR1 MNHEY and CDR2 SMNVEV (reference sequence). This CDR3 comprises 18 residues. Trimming removed 8 bases from V and 4 bases from J; junction bases left unmatched: 17.

The CDR3 DNA reads TGTGCCAGTAGTATCGGAGGCGCAGGCTACAATGAGCAGTTCTTC. This gives the protein CASSIGGAGYNEQFF. The V gene is TRBV19, the J gene TRBJ2-1, with D perhaps TRBD2 (5 bases). Trimming stripped 3 bases from V and 3 bases from J, with 12 bases between. There are 15 residues in the CDR3. From germline, CDR1 is LNHDA and CDR2 SQIVND (reference sequence). Full variable domain (outside the CDR3, taken from reference TRBV19 and TRBJ2-1): DGGITQSPKYLFRKEGQNVTLSCEQNLNHDAMYWYRQDPGQGLRLIYYSQIVNDFQKGDIAEGYSVSREKKESFPLTVTSAQKNPTAFYLCASSIGGAGYNEQFFGPGTRLTVL.

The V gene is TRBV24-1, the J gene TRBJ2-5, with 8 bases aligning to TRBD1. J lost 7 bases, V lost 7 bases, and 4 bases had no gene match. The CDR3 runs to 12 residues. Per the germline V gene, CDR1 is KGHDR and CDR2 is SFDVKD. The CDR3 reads CATRGTGGTQYF. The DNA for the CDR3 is TGTGCCACCAGGGGGACAGGAGGGACCCAGTACTTC.

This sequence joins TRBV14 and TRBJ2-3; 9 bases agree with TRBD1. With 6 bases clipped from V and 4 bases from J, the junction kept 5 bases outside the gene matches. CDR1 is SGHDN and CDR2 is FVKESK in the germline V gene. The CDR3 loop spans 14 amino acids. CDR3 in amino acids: CASRRTGVSDTQYF. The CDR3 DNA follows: TGTGCCAGCAGACGGACAGGGGTCTCAGATACGCAGTATTTT.

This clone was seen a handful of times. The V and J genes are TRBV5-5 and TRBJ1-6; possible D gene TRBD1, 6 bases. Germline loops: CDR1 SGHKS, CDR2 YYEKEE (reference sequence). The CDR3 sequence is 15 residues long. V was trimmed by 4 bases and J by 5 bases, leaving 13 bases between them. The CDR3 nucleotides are TGTGCCAGCAGCCCCTGGGCAGGGGATAATTCACCCCTCCACTTT. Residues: CASSPWAGDNSPLHF.

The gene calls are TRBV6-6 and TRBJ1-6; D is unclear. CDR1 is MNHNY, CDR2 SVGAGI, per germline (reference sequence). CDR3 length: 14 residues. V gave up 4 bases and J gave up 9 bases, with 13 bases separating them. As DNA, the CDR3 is TGTGCCAGCAGTTTAGGCCTGGGAGCTTCACCCCTCCACTTT. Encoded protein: CASSLGLGASPLHF.

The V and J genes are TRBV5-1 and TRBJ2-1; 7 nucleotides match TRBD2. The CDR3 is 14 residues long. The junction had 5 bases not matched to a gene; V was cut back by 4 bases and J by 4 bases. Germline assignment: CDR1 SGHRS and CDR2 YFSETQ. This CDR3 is CASSPTSEYNEQFF. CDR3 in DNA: TGCGCCAGCAGCCCCACTAGCGAATACAATGAGCAGTTCTTC.

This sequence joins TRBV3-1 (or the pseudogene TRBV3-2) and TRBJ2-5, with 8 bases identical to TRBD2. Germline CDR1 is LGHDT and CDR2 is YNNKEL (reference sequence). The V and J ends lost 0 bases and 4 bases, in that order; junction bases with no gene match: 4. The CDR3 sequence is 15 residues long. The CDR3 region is CASSQDWLAGETQYF. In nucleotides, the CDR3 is TGTGCCAGCAGCCAAGATTGGCTAGCGGGAGAGACCCAGTACTTC.

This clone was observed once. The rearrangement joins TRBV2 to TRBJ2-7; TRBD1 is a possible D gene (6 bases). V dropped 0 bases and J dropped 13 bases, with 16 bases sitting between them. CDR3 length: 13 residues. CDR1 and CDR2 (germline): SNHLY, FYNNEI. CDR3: CASSEAPWGHSYF. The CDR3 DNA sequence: TGTGCCAGCAGTGAAGCGCCCTGGGGACACTCTTACTTC.

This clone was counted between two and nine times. CDR3 sequence reads: CASSISADRAYEQYF. The CDR3 DNA reads TGTGCCAGTAGTATATCTGCGGACAGGGCCTACGAGCAGTACTTC. The chain recombines TRBV19 with TRBJ2-7; 8 nucleotides match TRBD1. Germline V lookup: CDR1 LNHDA, CDR2 SQIVND (reference sequence). Losses at the gene ends were 2 bases for V and 2 bases for J; bases not matched to a gene: 5. This CDR3 comprises 15 residues.

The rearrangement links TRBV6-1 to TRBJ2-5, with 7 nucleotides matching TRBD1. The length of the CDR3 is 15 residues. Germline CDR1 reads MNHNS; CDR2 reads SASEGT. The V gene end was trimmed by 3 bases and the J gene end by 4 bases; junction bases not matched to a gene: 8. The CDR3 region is CASSDNVNRGETQYF. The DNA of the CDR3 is TGTGCCAGCAGTGATAATGTTAACAGGGGAGAGACCCAGTACTTC.

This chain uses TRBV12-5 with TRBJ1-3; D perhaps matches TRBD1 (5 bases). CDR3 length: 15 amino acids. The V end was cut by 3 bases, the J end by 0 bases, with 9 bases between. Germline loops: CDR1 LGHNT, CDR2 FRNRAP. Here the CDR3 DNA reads TGTGCTAGTGGTTTCACAGGCCGCTCTGGAAACACCATATATTTT. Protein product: CASGFTGRSGNTIYF. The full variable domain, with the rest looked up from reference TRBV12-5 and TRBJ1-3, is DARVTQTPRHKVTEMGQEVTMRCQPILGHNTVFWYRQTMMQGLELLAYFRNRAPLDDSGMPKDRFSAEMPDATLATLKIQPSEPRDSAVYFCASGFTGRSGNTIYFGEGSWLTVV.

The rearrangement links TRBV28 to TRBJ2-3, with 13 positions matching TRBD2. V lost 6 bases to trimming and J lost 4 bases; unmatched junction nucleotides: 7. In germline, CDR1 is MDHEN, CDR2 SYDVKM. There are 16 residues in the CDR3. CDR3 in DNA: TGTGCCAGCAGAAGGGGACTAGCGGGATTGGCAGATACGCAGTATTTT. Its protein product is CASRRGLAGLADTQYF.

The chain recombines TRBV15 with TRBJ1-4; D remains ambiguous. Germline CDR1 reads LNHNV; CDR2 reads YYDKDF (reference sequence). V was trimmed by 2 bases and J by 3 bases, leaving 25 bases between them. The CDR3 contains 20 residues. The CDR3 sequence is CATSRSLSMLNGQPNEKLFF. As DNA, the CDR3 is TGTGCCACCAGCAGATCCCTCTCGATGTTGAATGGGCAGCCTAATGAAAAACTGTTTTTT.

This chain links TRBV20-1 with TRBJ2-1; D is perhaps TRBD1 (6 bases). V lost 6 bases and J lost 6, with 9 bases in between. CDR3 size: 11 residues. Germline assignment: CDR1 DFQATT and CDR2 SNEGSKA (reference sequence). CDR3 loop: CSATGPNEQFF. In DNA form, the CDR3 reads TGCAGTGCGACAGGTCCCAATGAGCAGTTCTTC.

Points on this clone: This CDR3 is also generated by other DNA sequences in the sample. CDR3 nucleotides: TGCGCCAGCAGCAGTAGCGGGGGCTCCTACGAGCAGTACTTC. Its protein product is CASSSSGGSYEQYF. The chain is built from TRBV5-1 and TRBJ2-7; 9 nucleotides align to TRBD2. Germline V gives CDR1 SGHRS, CDR2 YFSETQ. This CDR3 has 14 amino acids. J gave up 0 bases and V 4 bases, and 2 bases lay outside the gene matches.

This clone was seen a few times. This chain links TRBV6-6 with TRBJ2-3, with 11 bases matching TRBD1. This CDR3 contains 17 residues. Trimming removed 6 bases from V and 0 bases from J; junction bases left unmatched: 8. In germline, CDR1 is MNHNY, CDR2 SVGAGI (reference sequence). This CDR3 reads CASSRYGTGGSTDTQYF. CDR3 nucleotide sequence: TGTGCCAGCAGCCGATATGGGACAGGGGGGAGCACAGATACGCAGTATTTT.

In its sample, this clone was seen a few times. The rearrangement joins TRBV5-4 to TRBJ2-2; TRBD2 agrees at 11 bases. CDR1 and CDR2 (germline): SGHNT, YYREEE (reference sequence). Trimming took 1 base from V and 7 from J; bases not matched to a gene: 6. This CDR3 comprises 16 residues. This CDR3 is CASSLSSGRALGELFF. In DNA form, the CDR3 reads TGTGCCAGCAGCTTGAGTAGCGGGAGGGCCCTCGGGGAGCTGTTTTTT.

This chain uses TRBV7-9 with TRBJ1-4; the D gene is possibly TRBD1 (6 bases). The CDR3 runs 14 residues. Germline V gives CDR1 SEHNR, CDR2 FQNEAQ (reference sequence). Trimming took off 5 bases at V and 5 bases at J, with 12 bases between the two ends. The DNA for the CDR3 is TGTGCCAGCAGCCCGACAGGCCTGAATGAAAAACTGTTTTTT. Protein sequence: CASSPTGLNEKLFF.

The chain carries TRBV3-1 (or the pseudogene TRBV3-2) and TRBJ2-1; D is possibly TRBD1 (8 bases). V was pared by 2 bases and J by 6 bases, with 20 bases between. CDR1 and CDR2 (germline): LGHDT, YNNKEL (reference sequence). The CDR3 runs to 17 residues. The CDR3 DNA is TGTGCCAGCAGCCAACTCGACAGGGGAACGGGGGGCAATGAGCAGTTCTTC. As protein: CASSQLDRGTGGNEQFF.

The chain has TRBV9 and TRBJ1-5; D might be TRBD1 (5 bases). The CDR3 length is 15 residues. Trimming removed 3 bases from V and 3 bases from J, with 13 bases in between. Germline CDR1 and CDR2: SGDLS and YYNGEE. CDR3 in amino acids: CASSAHGGDNQPQHF. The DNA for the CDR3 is TGTGCCAGCAGCGCCCACGGGGGAGACAATCAGCCCCAGCATTTT.

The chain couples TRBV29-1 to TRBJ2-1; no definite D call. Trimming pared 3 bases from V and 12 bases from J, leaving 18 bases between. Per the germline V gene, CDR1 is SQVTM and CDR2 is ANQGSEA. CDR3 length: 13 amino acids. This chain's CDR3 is CSVETPKEDGQFF. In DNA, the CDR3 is TGCAGCGTTGAGACTCCGAAAGAAGATGGGCAGTTCTTC.

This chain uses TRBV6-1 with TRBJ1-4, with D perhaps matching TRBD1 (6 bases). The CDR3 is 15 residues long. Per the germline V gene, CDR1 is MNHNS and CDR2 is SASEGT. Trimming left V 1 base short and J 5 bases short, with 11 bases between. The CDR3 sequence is CASSEGGGLNEKLFF. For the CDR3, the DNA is TGTGCCAGCAGTGAAGGGGGGGGGCTGAATGAAAAACTGTTTTTT.

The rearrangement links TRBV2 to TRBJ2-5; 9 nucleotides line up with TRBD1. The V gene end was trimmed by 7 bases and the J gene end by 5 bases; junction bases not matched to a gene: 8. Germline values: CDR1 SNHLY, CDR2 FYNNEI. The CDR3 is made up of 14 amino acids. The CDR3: CASTWTGVGETQYF. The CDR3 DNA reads TGTGCCAGCACCTGGACAGGGGTTGGGGAGACCCAGTACTTC.